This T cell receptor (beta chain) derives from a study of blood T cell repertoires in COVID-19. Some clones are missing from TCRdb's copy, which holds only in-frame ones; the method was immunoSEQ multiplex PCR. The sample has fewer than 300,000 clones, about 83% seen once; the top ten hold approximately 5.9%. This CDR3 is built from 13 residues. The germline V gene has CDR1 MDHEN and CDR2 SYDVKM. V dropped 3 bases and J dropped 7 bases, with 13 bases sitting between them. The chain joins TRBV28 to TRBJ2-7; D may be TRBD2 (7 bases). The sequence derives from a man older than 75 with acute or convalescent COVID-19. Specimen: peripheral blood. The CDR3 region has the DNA TGTGCCAGCAGTTTCGTTAGGGGGGGTGAGCAGTACTTC. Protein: CASSFVRGGEQYF.